This TCR beta chain originates from a study of identical twins. Findings and caveats of the study: For out-of-frame alpha sequences shared by twins, low generation probability was in excess. Carriage of fewer insertions was seen in abundant cord blood beta clonotypes, whereas memory repertoires showed none.

The junction had 10 bases not matched to a gene; V was cut back by 5 bases and J by 2 bases. Germline V gene data show CDR1 as SGHRS and CDR2 as YFSETQ. The CDR3 totals 15 residues. TCRdb ran MiXCR on the 5' RACE reads and lists one entry per CDR3 protein. Of under 900,000 distinct CDR3 sequences in the sample, 15% to 20% were seen once. For this clonotype: Its antigen is as yet unknown.

This sample also appeared in a second study, on T cells expressing NK-cell markers. That source adds: Seven donors tested HCMV-seropositive and one tested seronegative among the eight sequenced. There were a handful of donors in whom these clonotypes also led the CD3+CD56-NKG2C+ fraction.

The V call is TRBV5-1, the J call TRBJ2-7; the match to TRBD1 covers 7 bases. This clonotype was obtained from a woman aged 18-29 years in good health. The specimen sequenced was PBMCs. The CDR3 nucleotides read TGCGCCAGCAGTCAAGACAGGGCCCTCGCCTACGAGCAGTACTTC. This encodes CASSQDRALAYEQYF.